One T cell receptor beta chain is described in this entry. The data were taken from a study of control samples from healthy donors and cancer patients. V gave up 3 bases and J gave up 4 bases, with 7 bases separating them. The CDR3 is made up of 12 amino acids. Looked up from germline, CDR1 is MGHDK and CDR2 is SYGVNS. The table came from immunoSEQ multiplex PCR; TCRdb's copy has only in-frame clones and leaves some out. The sample consists of some 250,000 clones, over 75% of them appearing once. The V and J genes are TRBV25-1 and TRBJ2-7; D is possibly TRBD2 (5 bases). The specimen was PBMCs. This TCR derives from a woman in her sixties or seventies with lung cancer. CDR3 DNA: TGTGCCAGCAGTGAGGGAGCGTACGAGCAGTACTTC. Amino acids: CASSEGAYEQYF.